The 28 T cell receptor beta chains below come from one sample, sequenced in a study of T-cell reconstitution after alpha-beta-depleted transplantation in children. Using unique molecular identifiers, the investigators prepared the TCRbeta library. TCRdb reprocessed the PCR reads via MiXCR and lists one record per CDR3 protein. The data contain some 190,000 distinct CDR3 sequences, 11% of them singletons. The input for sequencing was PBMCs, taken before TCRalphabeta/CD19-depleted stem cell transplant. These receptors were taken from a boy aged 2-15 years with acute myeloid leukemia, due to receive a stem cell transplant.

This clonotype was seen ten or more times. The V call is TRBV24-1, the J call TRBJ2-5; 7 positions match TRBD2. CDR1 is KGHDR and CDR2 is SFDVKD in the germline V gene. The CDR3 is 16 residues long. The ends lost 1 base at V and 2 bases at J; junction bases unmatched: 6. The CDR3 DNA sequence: TGTGCCACCAGTGATTTACGCGGGAGTGATCAAGAGACCCAGTACTTC. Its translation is CATSDLRGSDQETQYF.

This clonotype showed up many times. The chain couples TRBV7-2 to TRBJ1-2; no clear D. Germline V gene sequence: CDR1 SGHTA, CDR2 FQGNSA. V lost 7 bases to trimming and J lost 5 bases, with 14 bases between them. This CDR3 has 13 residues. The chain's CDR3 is CASTSAGIYGYTF. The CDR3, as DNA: TGTGCCAGCACCTCGGCAGGCATTTATGGCTACACCTTC.

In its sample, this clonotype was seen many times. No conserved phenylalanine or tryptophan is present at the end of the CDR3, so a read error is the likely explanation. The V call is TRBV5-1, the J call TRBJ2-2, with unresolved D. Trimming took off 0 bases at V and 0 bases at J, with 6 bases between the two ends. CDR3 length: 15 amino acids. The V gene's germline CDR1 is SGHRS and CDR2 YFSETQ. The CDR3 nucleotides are TGCGCCAGCAGCTTGGGGTCTGCGAACACCGGGGAGCTGTTTCTT. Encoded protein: CASSLGSANTGELFL.

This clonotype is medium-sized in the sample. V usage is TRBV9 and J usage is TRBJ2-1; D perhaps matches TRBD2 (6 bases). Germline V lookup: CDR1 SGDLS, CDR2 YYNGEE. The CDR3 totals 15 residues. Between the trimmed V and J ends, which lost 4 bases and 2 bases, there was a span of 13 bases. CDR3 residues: CASSPRDWTYNEQFF. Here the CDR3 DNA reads TGTGCCAGCAGCCCCCGGGACTGGACCTACAATGAGCAGTTCTTC.

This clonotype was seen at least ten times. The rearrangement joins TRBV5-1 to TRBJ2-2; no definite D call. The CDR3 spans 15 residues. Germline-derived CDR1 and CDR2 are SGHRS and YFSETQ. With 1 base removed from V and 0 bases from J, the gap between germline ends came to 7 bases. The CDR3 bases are TGCGCCAGCAGCTTGCGGAAATCGAACACCGGGGAGCTGTTTTTT. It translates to CASSLRKSNTGELFF.

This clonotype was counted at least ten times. The CDR3 nucleotides read TGTGCCAGCAGTTTTTGGGACTTAAGCACAGATACGCAGTATTTT. Its protein product is CASSFWDLSTDTQYF. The chain combines TRBV12-3 or TRBV12-4 with TRBJ2-3; tentatively, D is TRBD2 (6 bases). CDR3 length: 15 amino acids. The V end lost 3 bases, the J end lost 0 bases, and 10 bases lay between the germline ends.

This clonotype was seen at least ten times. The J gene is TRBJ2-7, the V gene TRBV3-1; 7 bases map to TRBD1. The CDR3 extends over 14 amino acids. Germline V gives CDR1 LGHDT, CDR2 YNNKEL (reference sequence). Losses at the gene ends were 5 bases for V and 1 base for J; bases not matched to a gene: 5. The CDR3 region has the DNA TGTGCCAGCAGCAGACCGGGACAGTCCTACGAGCAGTACTTC. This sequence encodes CASSRPGQSYEQYF.

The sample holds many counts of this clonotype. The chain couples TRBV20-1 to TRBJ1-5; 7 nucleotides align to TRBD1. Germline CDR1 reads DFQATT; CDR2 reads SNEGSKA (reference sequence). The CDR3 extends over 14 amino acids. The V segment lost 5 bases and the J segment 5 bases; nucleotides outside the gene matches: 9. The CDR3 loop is CSAVQGGDYQPQHF. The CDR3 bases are TGCAGTGCTGTTCAGGGGGGGGACTATCAGCCCCAGCATTTT.

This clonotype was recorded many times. CDR3 nucleotides: TGTGCCAGTAGTATAGGGATCAATGAGCAGTTCTTC. Protein product: CASSIGINEQFF. This sequence joins TRBV19 and TRBJ2-1, with D unclear. Looked up from germline, CDR1 is LNHDA and CDR2 is SQIVND (reference sequence). V dropped 1 base and J dropped 6 bases, with 4 bases sitting between them. The CDR3 is made up of 12 amino acids.

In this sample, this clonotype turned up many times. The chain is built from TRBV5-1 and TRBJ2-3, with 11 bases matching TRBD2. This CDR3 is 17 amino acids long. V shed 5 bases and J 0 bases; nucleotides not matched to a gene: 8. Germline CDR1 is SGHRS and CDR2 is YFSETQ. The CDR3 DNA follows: TGCGCCAGCAGTTGGGGGACTAGCGGATTTAGCACAGATACGCAGTATTTT. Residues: CASSWGTSGFSTDTQYF.

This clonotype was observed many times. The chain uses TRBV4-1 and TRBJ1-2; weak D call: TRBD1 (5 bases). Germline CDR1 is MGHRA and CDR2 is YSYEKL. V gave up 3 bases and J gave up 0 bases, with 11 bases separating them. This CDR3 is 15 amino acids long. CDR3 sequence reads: CASSQWDAANYGYTF. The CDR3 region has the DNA TGCGCCAGCAGCCAGTGGGACGCAGCTAACTATGGCTACACCTTC.

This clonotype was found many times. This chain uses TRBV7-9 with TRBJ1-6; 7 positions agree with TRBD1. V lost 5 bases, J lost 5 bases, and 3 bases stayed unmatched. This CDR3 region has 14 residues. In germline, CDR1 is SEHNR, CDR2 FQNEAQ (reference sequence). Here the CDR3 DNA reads TGTGCCAGCAGCACCGGACAGGATAATTCACCCCTCCACTTT. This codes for CASSTGQDNSPLHF.

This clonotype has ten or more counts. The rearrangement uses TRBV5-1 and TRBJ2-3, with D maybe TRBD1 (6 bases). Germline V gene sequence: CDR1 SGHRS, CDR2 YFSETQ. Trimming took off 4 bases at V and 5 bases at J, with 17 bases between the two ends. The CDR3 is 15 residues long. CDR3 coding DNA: TGCGCCAGCAGCCCCCCTGGGGGCCGTGGAGATACGCAGTATTTT. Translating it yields CASSPPGGRGDTQYF.

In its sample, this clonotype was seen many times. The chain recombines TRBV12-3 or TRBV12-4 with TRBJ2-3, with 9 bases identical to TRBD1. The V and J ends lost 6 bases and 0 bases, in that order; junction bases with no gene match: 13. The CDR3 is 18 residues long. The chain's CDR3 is CASRGQGNSTFSTDTQYF. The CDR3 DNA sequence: TGTGCCAGCAGGGGACAGGGAAACTCTACCTTTAGCACAGATACGCAGTATTTT.

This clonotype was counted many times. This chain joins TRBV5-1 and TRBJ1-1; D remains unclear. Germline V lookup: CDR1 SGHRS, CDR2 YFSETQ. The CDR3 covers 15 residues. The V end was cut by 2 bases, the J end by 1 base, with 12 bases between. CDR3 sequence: CASSLAQDPNTEAFF. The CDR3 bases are TGCGCCAGCAGCTTAGCCCAGGACCCGAACACTGAAGCTTTCTTT.

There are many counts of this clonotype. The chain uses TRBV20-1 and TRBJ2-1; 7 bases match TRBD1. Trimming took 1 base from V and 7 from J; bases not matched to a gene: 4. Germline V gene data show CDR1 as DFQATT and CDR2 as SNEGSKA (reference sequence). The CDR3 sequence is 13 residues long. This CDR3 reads CSARGQGWNEQFF. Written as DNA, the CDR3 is TGCAGTGCTAGAGGACAGGGCTGGAATGAGCAGTTCTTC.

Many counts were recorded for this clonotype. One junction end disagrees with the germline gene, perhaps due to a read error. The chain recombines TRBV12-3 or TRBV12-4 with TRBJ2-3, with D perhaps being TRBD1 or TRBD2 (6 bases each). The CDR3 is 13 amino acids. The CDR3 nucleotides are TGCGCCAGCAGCTTGAGGGGGGCAGATACGCAGTATTTT. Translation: CASSLRGADTQYF.

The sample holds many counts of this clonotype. Here the CDR3 reads CASRPGTGVFGYTF. The CDR3 DNA is TGTGCCAGTCGACCCGGGACAGGGGTATTTGGCTACACCTTC. The rearrangement uses TRBV19 and TRBJ1-2; 10 bases are a match to TRBD1. Trimming removed 8 bases from V and 7 bases from J; junction bases left unmatched: 10. The germline gives CDR1 LNHDA, CDR2 SQIVND (reference sequence). This CDR3 has 14 amino acids.

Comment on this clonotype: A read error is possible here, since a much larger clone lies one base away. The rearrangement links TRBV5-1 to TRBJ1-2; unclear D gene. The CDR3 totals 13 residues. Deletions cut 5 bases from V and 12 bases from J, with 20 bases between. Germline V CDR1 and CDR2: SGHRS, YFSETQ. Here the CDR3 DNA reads TGCGCCAGCAGTGGGGTTCCGGGTGAGGGCGACACCTTC. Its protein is CASSGVPGEGDTF.

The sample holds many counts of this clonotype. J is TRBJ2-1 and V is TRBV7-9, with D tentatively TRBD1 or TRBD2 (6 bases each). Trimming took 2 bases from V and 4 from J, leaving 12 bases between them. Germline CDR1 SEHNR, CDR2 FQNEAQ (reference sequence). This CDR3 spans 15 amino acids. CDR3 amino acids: CASSLSRGDYNEQFF. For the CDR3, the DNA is TGTGCCAGCAGCTTATCGAGGGGGGATTACAATGAGCAGTTCTTC.

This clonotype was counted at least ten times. The CDR3 is CASSLVIRDPPGEQFF. CDR3 nucleotide sequence: TGTGCCAGCAGCTTAGTGATCCGGGACCCACCCGGTGAGCAGTTCTTC. The V gene is TRBV5-6, the J gene TRBJ2-1; D is possibly TRBD1 or TRBD2 (5 bases each). V lost 2 bases and J 9 bases, leaving 21 bases between the germline ends. The V gene's germline CDR1 is SGHDT and CDR2 YYEEEE. The CDR3 runs 16 residues.

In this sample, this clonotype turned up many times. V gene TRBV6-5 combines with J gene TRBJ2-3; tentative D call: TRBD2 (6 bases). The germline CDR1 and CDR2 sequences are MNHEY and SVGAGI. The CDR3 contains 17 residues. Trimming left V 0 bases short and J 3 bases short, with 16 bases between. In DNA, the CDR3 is TGTGCCAGCAGTTACTCGGTAGGACTACAAGAAACAGATACGCAGTATTTT. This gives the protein CASSYSVGLQETDTQYF.

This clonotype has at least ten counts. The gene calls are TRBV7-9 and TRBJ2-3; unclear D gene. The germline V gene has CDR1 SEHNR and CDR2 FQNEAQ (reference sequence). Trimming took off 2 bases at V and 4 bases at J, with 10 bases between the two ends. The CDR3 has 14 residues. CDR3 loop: CASSLSATSDTQYF. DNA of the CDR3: TGTGCCAGCAGCTTATCGGCTACCTCAGATACGCAGTATTTT.

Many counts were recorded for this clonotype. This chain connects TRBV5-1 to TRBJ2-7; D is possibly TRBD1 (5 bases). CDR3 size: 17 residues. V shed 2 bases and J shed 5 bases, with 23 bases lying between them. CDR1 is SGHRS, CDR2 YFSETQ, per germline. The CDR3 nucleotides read TGCGCCAGCAGCTTCGAGACAGTCTTACTCATTGGTAACGAGCAGTACGTC. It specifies CASSFETVLLIGNEQYV.

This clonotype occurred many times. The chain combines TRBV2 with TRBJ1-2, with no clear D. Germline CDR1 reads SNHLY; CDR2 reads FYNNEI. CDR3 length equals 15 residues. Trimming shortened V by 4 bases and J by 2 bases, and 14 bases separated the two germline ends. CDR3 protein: CASSGESPGNYGYTF. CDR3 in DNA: TGTGCCAGCAGTGGTGAGAGTCCGGGAAACTATGGCTACACCTTC.

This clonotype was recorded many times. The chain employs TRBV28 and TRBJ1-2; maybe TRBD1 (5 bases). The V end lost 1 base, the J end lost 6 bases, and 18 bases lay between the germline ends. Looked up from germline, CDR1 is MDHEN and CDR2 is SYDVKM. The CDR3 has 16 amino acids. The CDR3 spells CASSLSLRARVNGYTF. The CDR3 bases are TGTGCCAGCAGTTTATCTTTAAGGGCCAGGGTAAATGGCTACACCTTC.

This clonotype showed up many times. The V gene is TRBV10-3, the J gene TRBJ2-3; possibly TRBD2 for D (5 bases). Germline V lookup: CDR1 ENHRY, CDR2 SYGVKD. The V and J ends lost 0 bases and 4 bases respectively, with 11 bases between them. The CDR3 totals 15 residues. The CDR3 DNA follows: TGTGCCATCAGTGAGTCGAACCGGGGATCAGATACGCAGTATTTT. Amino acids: CAISESNRGSDTQYF.

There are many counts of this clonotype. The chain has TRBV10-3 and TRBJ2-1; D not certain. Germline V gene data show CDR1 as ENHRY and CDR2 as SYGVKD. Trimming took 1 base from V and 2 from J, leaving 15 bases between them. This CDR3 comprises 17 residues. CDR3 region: CAISEFRPSEPYNEQFF. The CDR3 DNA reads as TGTGCCATCAGTGAGTTCAGGCCGTCTGAGCCCTACAATGAGCAGTTCTTC.